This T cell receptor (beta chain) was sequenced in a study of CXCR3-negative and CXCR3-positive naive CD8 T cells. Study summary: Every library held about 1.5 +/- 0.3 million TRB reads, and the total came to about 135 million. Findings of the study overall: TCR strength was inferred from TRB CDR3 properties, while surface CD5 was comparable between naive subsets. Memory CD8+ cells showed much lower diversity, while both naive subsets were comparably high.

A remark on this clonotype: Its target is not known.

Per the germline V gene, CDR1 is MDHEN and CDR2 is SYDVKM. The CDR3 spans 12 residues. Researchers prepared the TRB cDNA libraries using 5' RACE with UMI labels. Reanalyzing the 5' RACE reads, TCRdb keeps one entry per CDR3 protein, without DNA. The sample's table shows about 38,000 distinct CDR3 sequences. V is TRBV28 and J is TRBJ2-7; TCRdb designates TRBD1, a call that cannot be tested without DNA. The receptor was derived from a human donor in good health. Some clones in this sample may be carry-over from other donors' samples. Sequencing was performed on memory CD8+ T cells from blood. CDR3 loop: CASSLPPWEQYF.